This T cell receptor (beta chain) was sequenced during a study of PD-1 blockade in mismatch repair-deficient tumors. This CDR3 has 15 amino acids. After removal of 2 bases from V and 4 bases from J, the junction contained 5 bases not matched to a gene. Germline V gene data show CDR1 as MDHEN and CDR2 as SYDVKM. The TCR-sequenced patients were a few responders to pembrolizumab. Profiling relied on immunoSEQ multiplex PCR, and the TCRdb table lists in-frame clones only, not all of them. The sample includes approximately 79,000 clones, 80% to 90% of them seen just once. Note on this clone: Its antigen is not known.

Study-wide points: Tumor-resident clones, often undetectable pretreatment in blood, expanded then contracted after pembrolizumab.

The V and J genes are TRBV28 and TRBJ1-1; TRBD1 aligns across 9 bases. Sequences were derived from peripheral blood, sampled 44 weeks after starting pembrolizumab. The receptor was isolated from an adult with mismatch repair-deficient cancer. This CDR3 is CASSLLTGGGTEAFF. CDR3 nucleotide sequence: TGTGCCAGCAGTTTACTGACAGGGGGGGGCACTGAAGCTTTCTTT.